This T cell receptor (beta chain) was profiled in a study of T cells in Graves' hyperthyroidism and ophthalmopathy. General study findings and limits: The model made its ophthalmopathy prediction, and onset followed a median 6.5 months later.

A single count supports this clonotype. Its antigen remains unknown. The CDR3 runs to 14 residues. PBMCs were obtained from 9.5 to 10 ml fresh peripheral blood. RNA transcripts served as the template for amplifying TCR beta CDR3 regions. When the TCR CDR3 underwent first-round RT-PCR, the HTBI primer set was used. TCRdb itself ran the multiplex PCR reads through MiXCR, one entry per CDR3 protein. The data hold more than 500,000 distinct CDR3 sequences, with around 15% observed a single time. The V and J genes are TRBV12-3 or TRBV12-4 and TRBJ2-1; no clear D. TRBJ2-7 matches the DNA end more closely, so the J call is doubtful. Source material: blood. This clonotype was obtained from a woman in her thirties or forties with Graves' hyperthyroidism. Here the CDR3 DNA reads TGTGCCAGCAGTTATGACCCAGAACCCAATGAGCAGTACTTC. Residues: CASSYDPEPNEQYF.